This record concerns one T cell receptor beta chain sequence. Its binding antigen is unknown. No quality values exist for individual bases; no much larger clone is one base distant. These data belong to a study of CD8+ T cells in alopecia areata (dated by TCRdb to 2016 to 2019). Broadly, across the study: The treated patients, all with moderate-to-severe alopecia areata, were enrolled in an open-label pilot trial of oral tofacitinib given at 5 to 10 mg twice daily. Patients received tofacitinib for 6 to 18 months and were then followed off drug for 6 months to check for delayed response and recurrence. For the treated patients, the SALT score, which quantifies what percentage of scalp surface area is affected, served as the measure of disease severity. Patients on tofacitinib were biopsied at baseline and after 4 and 24 weeks of treatment, and several of the patients also had a later scalp biopsy. On the human side, TCRbeta sequencing was run on scalp tissue and on sorted CD4+ and CD8+ peripheral blood T cells from healthy controls and from alopecia areata patients with either patchy or totalis/universalis disease. Scalp clonality was compared across normal scalp (n=4), patchy alopecia areata scalp (n=8), and alopecia totalis/universalis scalp (n=8). The study used high-throughput TCRbeta sequencing to examine T cell clonal expansion in alopecia areata, in both the C3H/HeJ mouse model and human patients. The RNA source kit depended on sample type: the PAXgene miRNA kit for fixed scalp, the miRNeasy kit for PBMCs, and the RNeasy kit for mouse skin. TCRbeta CDR3 regions were amplified by immunoSEQ multiplex PCR using 35 Vbeta forward and 13 Jbeta reverse primers. Broader findings and caveats from the paper: Shared TCR sequences between patients were less evident than in mice, which may be partly attributable to HLA diversity in the patient population. Scalp TCR repertoire analysis is complicated because resident alphabeta T cells in normal human skin are also sequenced, whereas mouse skin is dominated by gammadelta T cells. Many expanded lesional clones were found to persist in scalp and blood during tofacitinib treatment, and relapse after treatment cessation may be partly explained by this persistence. Because the treated cohort was small and had just a single nonresponder, larger studies are needed to establish links between baseline CD8+ expansion and response. Lesional scalp, especially in alopecia totalis/universalis, showed higher clonality and more expanded CD8+ clones than normal scalp, suggesting antigenic drive. Tofacitinib significantly lowered scalp clonality and the number of expanded CD8+ clones among the top 100 scalp clones.

Taken from the germline V gene, the CDR1 and CDR2 loops are ENHRY and SYGVKD. Trimming leaves V shorter by 8 bases and J shorter by 5 bases, with the junction holding 9 bases beyond the gene matches. Reading from cysteine to phenylalanine, the CDR3 counts 15 amino acids. Of the read, only the CDR3 DNA is kept; its 45 bases are in frame from base 1. This specimen's treatment or condition label, interpreted: oral pan-JAK inhibitor, 5-10 mg twice daily. Lesional scalp punch biopsies and peripheral blood were collected from alopecia areata patients. PBMCs were isolated by density centrifugation and stained for CD3, CD4 and CD8, after which CD4+ and CD8+ T cells were sorted on a FACSAria. Library preparation used the immunoSEQ multiplex PCR assay. For TCR sequencing, RNA was extracted from every sample and reverse transcribed into cDNA to serve as template. First-strand cDNA was synthesized using SuperScript III with a 2:1 mix of oligo-dT and random hexamers. A synthetic immune receptor repertoire was used to measure amplification bias, and any remaining bias was corrected computationally. Regarding the original processing steps: Raw reads were preprocessed to remove errors, and CDR3 was defined according to IMGT conventions as the region from the conserved cysteine to phenylalanine. To get clonality, Shannon entropy was normalized by log2 of the number of productive unique TCRs and the result was subtracted from 1. Whether each scalp clone was CD4 or CD8 was inferred by checking scalp TCRbeta sequences against the CD4 and CD8 repertoires from sorted blood. This immuneACCESS table, as held by TCRdb, lists in-frame sequences with V and J called but not all clones. Of the missing ones, under half trace to an unresolved V gene in checked studies; the others have no known cause. V and J calls and clone size are given by that table; D and trimming were obtained from the DNA. For this sample there are more than 200,000 clones; approximately 72% appear just once. The ten biggest clones cover roughly 1.2% of the sample.

This clonotype was obtained from a human donor with alopecia areata. The material was CD4+ T cells sorted from blood, obtained at week 44, from a patient treated with tofacitinib. The chain was built from TRBV10-3 and TRBJ2-2, and 9 bases in between align with TRBD1. The CDR3 protein sequence reads: CAIGEGQGRTGELFF. The bases are TGTGCCATCGGGGAGGGACAGGGACGTACCGGGGAGCTGTTTTTT.